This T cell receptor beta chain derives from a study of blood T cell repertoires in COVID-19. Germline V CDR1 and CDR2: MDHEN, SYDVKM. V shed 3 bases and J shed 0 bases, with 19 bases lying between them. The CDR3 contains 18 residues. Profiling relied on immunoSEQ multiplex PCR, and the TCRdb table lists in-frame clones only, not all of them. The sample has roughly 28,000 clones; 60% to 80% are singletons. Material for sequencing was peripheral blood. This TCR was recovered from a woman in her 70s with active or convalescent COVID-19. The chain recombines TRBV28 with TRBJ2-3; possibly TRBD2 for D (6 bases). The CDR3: CASSFFKGRRGSTDTQYF. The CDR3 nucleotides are TGTGCCAGCAGTTTTTTCAAGGGCCGACGGGGGAGCACAGATACGCAGTATTTT.